The table lists the clone carrying this T cell receptor beta chain with a few counts. Sequenced by immunoSEQ multiplex PCR; TCRdb stores in-frame clones only, minus some. The sample contains 350,000 to 400,000 clones, 70% to 90% of which appear only once. Germline CDR1 GTSNPN, CDR2 SVGIG (reference sequence). The CDR3 length is 14 residues. V was pared by 2 bases and J by 2 bases, with 13 bases between. Regarding treatment: 19 received Ad26.COV2.S at low or high dose, single or two shots; about 5 received placebo; per-sample allocation not given. Sampling occurred on day 63 after the first vaccine or placebo injection. Cohort 1b enrolled adults aged 18-55 years in Boston. The sample is drawn from a study of Ad26.COV2.S vaccination and SARS-CoV-2 variants.

The sample in question was peripheral blood, obtained in a trial of Ad26.COV2.S vaccine versus placebo. The chain combines TRBV30 with TRBJ2-7; D ambiguous. The sequence derives from a person between 18 and 60 years old who received the Ad26.COV2.S COVID-19 vaccine or a placebo. In nucleotides, the CDR3 is TGTGCCTGGAGTCAAGGCTTAACGACCTACGAGCAGTACTTC. This translates into CAWSQGLTTYEQYF.